This T cell receptor beta chain emerged from a study of technical replicates of blood from a few donors. Assay: immunoSEQ multiplex PCR; the TCRdb copy retains only in-frame clones and omits some. The repertoire holds about 56,000 clones, with 90% to 95% as singletons. The CDR3 spans 15 residues. Trimming took 0 bases from V and 3 from J, leaving 12 bases between them. CDR1 and CDR2 (germline): LGHNA, YNFKEQ. Sequenced sample: PBMCs. The rearrangement uses TRBV4-2 and TRBJ2-7; D remains ambiguous. The clonotype was recovered from a human donor in good health. Some clones in this sample may be carry-over from other donors' samples. In DNA form, the CDR3 reads TGTGCCAGCAGCCAAGACGGTGTCACCTACTACGAGCAGTACTTC. Translated, it gives CASSQDGVTYYEQYF.